The clone carrying this T cell receptor (beta chain) was recorded a few times. Its antigen is not identified. This sample stems from a study of response to subunit inactivated influenza vaccine. A single record per CDR3 protein comes from TCRdb applying MiXCR to the RT-PCR reads. The sample has roughly 170,000 distinct CDR3 sequences, 7.5% to 10% seen once. Study observations and caveats: It was suggested by the authors that few new T cells are recruited by each seasonal influenza vaccination.

V shed 0 bases and J shed 0 bases, with 5 bases lying between them. The CDR3 is made up of 14 amino acids. The germline gives CDR1 LGHNA, CDR2 YNFKEQ. The sequence was collected from a man aged 50 to 60 who received an inactivated influenza vaccine. This chain joins TRBV4-2 and TRBJ1-1, with no clear D. The sample here was non-naive T cells sorted from PBMCs, taken on the day of vaccination. Here the CDR3 reads CASSQDNLNTEAFF. The CDR3 DNA follows: TGTGCCAGCAGCCAAGACAACCTGAACACTGAAGCTTTCTTT.